The 27 T cell receptor beta chains below were found in one sample sequenced in a study of OX40 agonist ivuxolimab in advanced cancers. Only in-frame clones appear in the TCRdb table, and some are missing; sequencing was by immunoSEQ multiplex PCR. The sample holds tens of thousands of clones; around four fifths are singletons and the top ten take under 3.5%. Sequencing used CD4+ or CD8+ T cells sorted from blood, obtained in a trial of the OX40 agonist ivuxolimab. These receptor sequences come from an adult with an advanced solid tumor such as melanoma, head and neck, liver or kidney cancer.

This chain uses TRBV7-2 with TRBJ2-7; D is unclear. V was pared by 6 bases and J by 2 bases, with 20 bases between. Germline V gene lookup returns CDR1 SGHTA and CDR2 FQGNSA. The CDR3 is 16 amino acids. CDR3 nucleotides: TGTGCCAGCAGATCCGAGCTCCTGGTTCCTACCTACGAGCAGTACTTC. It translates to CASRSELLVPTYEQYF.

The chain has TRBV9 and TRBJ1-2; the match to TRBD1 covers 7 bases. V trimming: 3 bases; J trimming: 5 bases; junction bases outside the gene matches: 4. CDR1 and CDR2 from the germline V gene are SGDLS and YYNGEE. The CDR3 loop spans 13 amino acids. DNA for the CDR3: TGTGCCAGCAGCGCAGGGGGGAGTTATGGCTACACCTTC. Translated: CASSAGGSYGYTF.

V is TRBV6-1 and J is TRBJ2-7, with D possibly being TRBD1 (6 bases). Germline CDR1 MNHNS, CDR2 SASEGT. CDR3 size: 15 residues. The V end was cut by 0 bases, the J end by 2 bases, with 11 bases between. The CDR3 nucleotides read TGTGCCAGCAGTGAAGCTTGGGACATACCCTACGAGCAGTACTTC. Protein sequence: CASSEAWDIPYEQYF.

The V and J genes are TRBV9 and TRBJ1-3, with D perhaps matching TRBD1 (5 bases). The CDR3 consists of 14 residues. Germline V gives CDR1 SGDLS, CDR2 YYNGEE. The V end was cut by 0 bases, the J end by 2 bases, with 6 bases between. In DNA, the CDR3 is TGTGCCAGCAGCGTAGAGGACACTGGAAACACCATATATTTT. Protein product: CASSVEDTGNTIYF.

To note about this clone: This CDR3 is also generated by other DNA sequences in the sample. The chain employs TRBV29-1 and TRBJ2-7; D might be TRBD1 (5 bases). The length of the CDR3 is 13 residues. Trimming took off 4 bases at V and 0 bases at J, with 10 bases between the two ends. Germline V gives CDR1 SQVTM, CDR2 ANQGSEA. The CDR3 bases are TGCAGCGTTGGGCAGGGAAACTCCTACGAGCAGTACTTC. Translation: CSVGQGNSYEQYF.

This clone has more than one count but fewer than ten. This sequence joins TRBV5-6 and TRBJ1-5; the D is unclear. CDR1 and CDR2 from the germline V gene are SGHDT and YYEEEE. There are 10 residues in the CDR3. The V and J ends lost 2 bases and 9 bases respectively, with 3 bases between them. CDR3 coding DNA: TGTGCCAGCAGCTTTGGGCCCCAGCATTTT. Amino acid sequence: CASSFGPQHF. Drawing the rest from reference TRBV5-6 and TRBJ1-5, the complete variable domain is DAGVTQSPTHLIKTRGQQVTLRCSPKSGHDTVSWYQQALGQGPQFIFQYYEEEERQRGNFPDRFSGHQFPNYSSELNVNALLLGDSALYLCASSFGPQHFGDGTRLSIL.

This chain uses TRBV29-1 with TRBJ2-3; no reliable D call. The CDR3 runs 12 residues. Germline CDR1 and CDR2: SQVTM and ANQGSEA. The ends were cut back, 6 bases at V and 0 bases at J, with 7 bases in the middle. CDR3 sequence reads: CSVLRSTDTQYF. The CDR3 DNA is TGCAGCGTGCTCCGGAGCACAGATACGCAGTATTTT.

This clone was observed a handful of times. The chain combines TRBV13 with TRBJ2-7; weak D call: TRBD1 (6 bases). CDR1 is PRHDT and CDR2 is FYEKMQ in the germline V gene (reference sequence). The CDR3 has 13 residues. Trimming left V 6 bases short and J 3 bases short, with 12 bases between. The chain's CDR3 is CASRNRDLYEQYF. For the CDR3, the DNA is TGTGCCAGCAGAAACAGGGACCTCTACGAGCAGTACTTC.

The V call is TRBV2, the J call TRBJ2-2; D possibly corresponds to TRBD2 (6 bases). The CDR3 contains 14 residues. V was clipped by 9 bases and J by 4 bases, with 15 bases between them. Germline-derived CDR1 and CDR2 are SNHLY and FYNNEI. CDR3 in amino acids: CASKTHGGTGELFF. The CDR3 DNA follows: TGTGCCAGTAAAACCCACGGGGGCACCGGGGAGCTGTTTTTT.

This clone is judged medium-sized. The V and J genes are TRBV7-9 and TRBJ2-3; no firm D call. The CDR3 length is 15 residues. CDR1 is SEHNR, CDR2 FQNEAQ, per germline (reference sequence). V was trimmed by 1 base and J by 2 bases, leaving 10 bases between them. For the CDR3, the DNA is TGTGCCAGCAGCTTAGTAGTTAGCCCCACAGATACGCAGTATTTT. This codes for CASSLVVSPTDTQYF.

The rearrangement uses TRBV5-8 and TRBJ2-7; D is unclear. Germline V gene data show CDR1 as SGHTS and CDR2 as YDEGEE. The CDR3 length is 17 residues. V lost 3 bases to trimming and J lost 2 bases, with 21 bases between them. CDR3 sequence: CASSSPARTPRPYEQYF. In DNA, the CDR3 is TGTGCCAGCAGCTCACCCGCGAGGACCCCCCGGCCCTACGAGCAGTACTTC.

The chain employs TRBV30 and TRBJ1-2, with a possible D match to TRBD1 (5 bases). V lost 0 bases to trimming and J lost 2 bases, with 7 bases between them. Germline V lookup: CDR1 GTSNPN, CDR2 SVGIG (reference sequence). This CDR3 has 13 residues. CDR3 protein: CAWSVKGNYGYTF. CDR3 coding DNA: TGTGCCTGGAGTGTAAAGGGGAACTATGGCTACACCTTC.

V is TRBV27 and J is TRBJ2-1, with TRBD2 matching 11 bases. The CDR3 is 16 amino acids. Unmatched junction bases numbered 7, after V lost 5 bases and J lost 4 bases. CDR1 is MNHEY, CDR2 SMNVEV, per germline (reference sequence). The CDR3 sequence is CASSITGTSGYNEQFF. CDR3 DNA sequence: TGTGCCAGCAGTATAACCGGGACTAGCGGTTACAATGAGCAGTTCTTC.

This clone was found once. At one end, the junction sequence differs from germline, possibly due to a read error. The chain combines TRBV5-1 with TRBJ2-1, with TRBD2 as a possible D gene (6 bases). The CDR3 sequence is 14 residues long. From germline, CDR1 is SGHRS and CDR2 YFSETQ. The CDR3: CVSSSGEAYNEQFF. The CDR3 coding sequence is TGCGTCAGCAGCTCCGGGGAGGCCTACAATGAGCAGTTCTTC.

The J gene is TRBJ2-3, the V gene TRBV9; D is uncertain. The length of the CDR3 is 15 residues. Looked up from germline, CDR1 is SGDLS and CDR2 is YYNGEE. The V and J ends lost 0 bases and 0 bases respectively, with 8 bases between them. DNA of the CDR3: TGTGCCAGCAGCGTAGGGATTTCTAGCACAGATACGCAGTATTTT. It codes for CASSVGISSTDTQYF.

CDR3 sequence: CASSTYSSGANVLTF. The CDR3 region has the DNA TGCGCCAGCAGCACTTACTCCTCTGGGGCCAACGTCCTGACTTTC. V gene TRBV5-1 combines with J gene TRBJ2-6; D unclear. Germline loops: CDR1 SGHRS, CDR2 YFSETQ. Trimming took 4 bases from V and 0 from J, leaving 8 bases between them. The CDR3 contains 15 residues.

The genes are TRBV7-6 and TRBJ2-3; no definite D call. Trimming removed 5 bases from V and 2 bases from J, with 17 bases in between. The CDR3 consists of 16 residues. Germline CDR1 SGHVS, CDR2 FNYEAQ. DNA for the CDR3: TGTGCCAGCAGCCCCCGGTATAGCCAGAACACAGATACGCAGTATTTT. Protein sequence: CASSPRYSQNTDTQYF. Full variable domain (rest looked up from reference TRBV7-6 and TRBJ2-3): GAGVSQSPRYKVTKRGQDVALRCDPISGHVSLYWYRQALGQGPEFLTYFNYEAQQDKSGLPNDRFSAERPEGSISTLTIQRTEQRDSAMYRCASSPRYSQNTDTQYFGPGTRLTVL.

This clone was detected only once. The chain uses TRBV14 and TRBJ2-7, with 8 bases aligning to TRBD1. The ends lost 2 bases at V and 3 bases at J; junction bases unmatched: 0. CDR1 and CDR2 (germline): SGHDN, FVKESK. The CDR3 covers 13 residues. CDR3 loop: CASSQTGGYEQYF. As DNA, the CDR3 is TGTGCCAGCAGCCAAACAGGGGGCTACGAGCAGTACTTC.

The rearrangement uses TRBV7-9 and TRBJ1-1; 8 bases map to TRBD1. Germline-derived CDR1 and CDR2 are SEHNR and FQNEAQ (reference sequence). The CDR3 has 15 residues. Trimming cost V 1 base and J 4 bases; bases outside gene matches: 5. DNA of the CDR3: TGTGCCAGCAGCTTAGGGACAGGGAGGACCACTGAAGCTTTCTTT. Translating it yields CASSLGTGRTTEAFF. Supplemented by reference TRBV7-9 and TRBJ1-1, the full variable domain reads DTGVSQNPRHKITKRGQNVTFRCDPISEHNRLYWYRQTLGQGPEFLTYFQNEAQLEKSRLLSDRFSAERPKGSFSTLEIQRTEQGDSAMYLCASSLGTGRTTEAFFGQGTRLTVV.

The chain uses TRBV7-2 and TRBJ2-3; 7 bases map to TRBD2. Per germline, CDR1 SGHTA and CDR2 FQGNSA. This CDR3 is built from 13 residues. The trim removed 5 bases at V and 2 bases at J, leaving 1 base unmatched. The chain's CDR3 is CASSRDYTDTQYF. For the CDR3, the DNA is TGTGCCAGCAGCCGGGACTACACAGATACGCAGTATTTT.

This chain uses TRBV11-3 with TRBJ2-7; D is unresolved. The CDR3 loop spans 13 amino acids. Germline-derived CDR1 and CDR2 are SGHNT and YENEEA. The V end was cut by 5 bases, the J end by 3 bases, with 11 bases between. CDR3 protein: CASSKGEVYEQYF. CDR3 sequence (DNA): TGTGCCAGCAGCAAAGGCGAAGTCTACGAGCAGTACTTC.

CDR3 region: CASAEGANTGELFF. The CDR3 bases are TGTGCCAGCGCCGAGGGGGCGAACACCGGGGAGCTGTTTTTT. The V call is TRBV7-3, the J call TRBJ2-2; tentatively, D is TRBD1 (6 bases). V was trimmed by 8 bases and J by 0 bases, leaving 10 bases between them. This CDR3 is 14 amino acids long. Germline V gene data show CDR1 as SGHTA and CDR2 as FQGTGA.

CDR3 nucleotide sequence: TGTGCCAGCTCCCCCGGGACCCTGAGCGAGACCCAGTACTTC. This gives the protein CASSPGTLSETQYF. The genes are TRBV18 and TRBJ2-5; D might be TRBD1 or TRBD2, each matching 5 bases. Germline CDR1 is KGHSH and CDR2 is LQKENI. V lost 6 bases and J 5 bases, leaving 16 bases between the germline ends. The CDR3 loop spans 14 amino acids. Full variable domain (rest looked up from reference TRBV18 and TRBJ2-5): NAGVMQNPRHLVRRRGQEARLRCSPMKGHSHVYWYRQLPEEGLKFMVYLQKENIIDESGMPKERFSAEFPKEGPSILRIQQVVRGDSAAYFCASSPGTLSETQYFGPGTRLLVL.

This sequence joins TRBV7-9 and TRBJ2-7; 7 bases fit TRBD1. The germline V gene encodes CDR1 SEHNR and CDR2 FQNEAQ (reference sequence). The CDR3 totals 16 residues. With V trimmed by 6 bases and J by 0 bases, 11 bases remained unmatched. The DNA for the CDR3 is TGTGCCAGCAGTTCCTACAGGGGCCTCCCCTCCTACGAGCAGTACTTC. This codes for CASSSYRGLPSYEQYF. Full variable domain (missing parts from reference TRBV7-9 and TRBJ2-7): DTGVSQNPRHKITKRGQNVTFRCDPISEHNRLYWYRQTLGQGPEFLTYFQNEAQLEKSRLLSDRFSAERPKGSFSTLEIQRTEQGDSAMYLCASSSYRGLPSYEQYFGPGTRLTVT.

The genes are TRBV2 and TRBJ1-5; D is undetermined. The germline V gene has CDR1 SNHLY and CDR2 FYNNEI. The CDR3 runs to 15 residues. V was clipped by 4 bases and J by 3 bases, with 13 bases between them. In DNA, the CDR3 is TGTGCCAGCAGTGTCCTCGGGGTCTCCAATCAGCCCCAGCATTTT. Translating it yields CASSVLGVSNQPQHF. Combining the CDR3 with reference TRBV2 and TRBJ1-5 gives the whole variable domain EPEVTQTPSHQVTQMGQEVILRCVPISNHLYFYWYRQILGQKVEFLVSFYNNEISEKSEIFDDQFSVERPDGSNFTLKIRSTKLEDSAMYFCASSVLGVSNQPQHFGDGTRLSIL.

The sample holds one count of this clone. The V and J genes are TRBV11-2 and TRBJ2-3; 9 nucleotides agree with TRBD2. CDR1 and CDR2 (germline): SGHAT, FQNNGV. There are 19 residues in the CDR3. J gave up 4 bases and V 5 bases, and 19 bases lay outside the gene matches. DNA of the CDR3: TGTGCCAGCAGCCCACCCCCCCGGACTAGCGCCCCCCTGCCAGATACGCAGTATTTT. Its protein is CASSPPPRTSAPLPDTQYF. Full variable domain (missing parts from reference TRBV11-2 and TRBJ2-3): EAGVAQSPRYKIIEKRQSVAFWCNPISGHATLYWYQQILGQGPKLLIQFQNNGVVDDSQLPKDRFSAERLKGVDSTLKIQPAKLEDSAVYLCASSPPPRTSAPLPDTQYFGPGTRLTVL.

This clone has just a few counts. This sequence joins TRBV19 and TRBJ2-7; TRBD2 is a possible D gene (6 bases). The germline V gene encodes CDR1 LNHDA and CDR2 SQIVND (reference sequence). Trimming removed 5 bases from V and 7 bases from J, with 9 bases in between. The CDR3 spans 11 residues. The DNA of the CDR3 is TGTGCCAGTAGTGGCCGGGGGGAGCAGTACTTC. It specifies CASSGRGEQYF.